The T cell receptor beta chain under discussion was sequenced for a study of low-dose radiotherapy and immunotherapy resistance in tumors. TRAV and TRBV primers primed cDNA for both TCRalpha and TCRbeta. It was with a constant-region primer and a V-primer adapter that TCRs were amplified over about 20 PCR cycles. Following isolation, mRNA was amplified via in vitro transcription. Each CDR3 protein is one row after TCRdb ran MiXCR on the reads. The sample records tens of thousands of distinct CDR3 sequences, approximately 31% being singletons. V was pared by 3 bases and J by 3 bases, with 11 bases between. Per the germline V gene, CDR1 is KGHSH and CDR2 is LQKENI. CDR3 length: 14 amino acids. Sample time point: before trial treatment.

The chain carries TRBV18 and TRBJ1-1; D may be TRBD1 (5 bases). The source of this sequence is a female donor with ovarian cancer. The input for sequencing was PBMCs, taken before treatment. CDR3 in amino acids: CASSPRQSDTEAFF. The CDR3 bases are TGTGCCAGCTCACCGCGACAGTCGGACACTGAAGCTTTCTTT.